This T cell receptor beta chain was sequenced for a study of blood T cell repertoires in COVID-19. Study context: Researchers got acute and convalescent COVID-19 samples from the United States, Italy and Spain.

Authors' methods: Estimation of nucleated cell counts relied on the amplification of reference gene primers. Some clones are missing from TCRdb's copy, which holds only in-frame ones; the method was immunoSEQ multiplex PCR. From that table come the V and J calls and clone size; the DNA was used to work out D and trimming. Of roughly 140,000 clones listed, roughly 84% are singletons. This CDR3 has 14 residues. The germline gives CDR1 MNHEY, CDR2 SVGAGI. Germline trimming cut 0 bases from V and 7 bases from J; bases unmatched to any gene: 3. This TCR was recovered from a human donor in a cohort sampled during active COVID-19. This rearrangement joins TRBV6-5 to TRBJ1-2, with TRBD1 matching over 9 bases. The specimen sequenced was peripheral blood. CDR3 in amino acids: CASSYSTGGFGYTF. CDR3 DNA sequence: TGTGCCAGCAGTTACTCTACAGGGGGCTTTGGCTACACCTTC.